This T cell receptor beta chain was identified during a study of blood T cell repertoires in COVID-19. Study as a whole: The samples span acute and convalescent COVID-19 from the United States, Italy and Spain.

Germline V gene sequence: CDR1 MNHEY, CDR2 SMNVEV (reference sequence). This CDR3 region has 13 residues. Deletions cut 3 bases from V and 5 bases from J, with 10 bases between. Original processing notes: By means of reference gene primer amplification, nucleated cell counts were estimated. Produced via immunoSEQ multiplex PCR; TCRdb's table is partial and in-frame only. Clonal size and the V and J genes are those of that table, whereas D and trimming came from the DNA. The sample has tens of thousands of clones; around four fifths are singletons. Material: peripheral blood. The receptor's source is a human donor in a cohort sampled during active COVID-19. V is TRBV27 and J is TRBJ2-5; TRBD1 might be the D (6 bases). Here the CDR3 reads CASSFTGRETQYF. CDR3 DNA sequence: TGTGCCAGCAGTTTTACAGGGCGGGAGACCCAGTACTTC.